These 18 T cell receptor beta chains came from one sample sequenced in a study of shared clonotypes between healthy human individuals. This table comes from immunoSEQ multiplex PCR, and its TCRdb copy is limited to in-frame clones, with some not included. The sample lists about 470,000 clones, 70% to 80% occurring once. The sequenced sample was PBMCs. The source is a woman in her thirties or forties in good health. Some clones in this sample may be carry-over from other donors' samples.

This clone was counted between two and nine times. A read error may account for a junction end that differs from germline. This chain uses TRBV6-5 with TRBJ2-1; D perhaps matches TRBD1 (7 bases). There are 15 residues in the CDR3. Germline V gene lookup returns CDR1 MNHEY and CDR2 SVGAGI. The CDR3 protein is CASGYRGGSVNEQFF. The CDR3 DNA reads TGTGCCAGCGGTTACAGGGGAGGAAGCGTCAATGAGCAGTTCTTC.

CDR3 protein: CASSPAVNTEAFF. CDR3 coding DNA: TGTGCCAGTAGTCCAGCAGTGAACACTGAAGCTTTCTTT. The V call is TRBV19, the J call TRBJ1-1; D unclear. Trimming removed 5 bases from V and 0 bases from J, with 7 bases in between. Germline V CDR1 and CDR2: LNHDA, SQIVND (reference sequence). The CDR3 loop spans 13 amino acids.

This clone was counted between two and nine times. The chain is built from TRBV30 and TRBJ1-3, with unresolved D. The CDR3 loop spans 14 amino acids. V was pared by 7 bases and J by 3 bases, with 16 bases between. CDR1 is GTSNPN, CDR2 SVGIG, per germline (reference sequence). The CDR3 spells CAFYRVRGGNTIYF. The CDR3 DNA is TGTGCCTTCTATAGGGTTAGAGGTGGAAACACCATATATTTT.

The chain recombines TRBV2 with TRBJ2-7; D perhaps matches TRBD1 (5 bases). CDR1 and CDR2 from the germline V gene are SNHLY and FYNNEI. Trimming took off 2 bases at V and 3 bases at J, with 11 bases between the two ends. CDR3 size: 14 residues. CDR3 sequence reads: CASSERAGFYEQYF. DNA of the CDR3: TGTGCCAGCAGTGAAAGGGCAGGGTTCTACGAGCAGTACTTC.

The chain joins TRBV5-1 to TRBJ1-4, with TRBD1 matching over 7 bases. V lost 4 bases and J lost 4; bases outside the gene matches: 4. The germline CDR1 and CDR2 sequences are SGHRS and YFSETQ. CDR3 length: 14 amino acids. The CDR3 region is CASSPDRINEKLFF. As DNA, the CDR3 is TGCGCCAGCAGCCCGGACAGGATTAATGAAAAACTGTTTTTT.

The V call is TRBV28, the J call TRBJ2-1; TRBD2 aligns across 7 bases. Losses at the gene ends were 6 bases for V and 3 bases for J; bases not matched to a gene: 8. The length of the CDR3 is 15 residues. Germline CDR1 MDHEN, CDR2 SYDVKM. The CDR3 protein is CASSPELAGYNEQFF. The CDR3, as DNA: TGTGCCAGCAGCCCTGAGTTAGCGGGCTACAATGAGCAGTTCTTC.

This clone appeared a single time. The rearrangement links TRBV27 to TRBJ2-1; TRBD2 matches 9 bases. J was trimmed by 6 bases and V by 5 bases; bases with no gene match: 5. Germline-derived CDR1 and CDR2 are MNHEY and SMNVEV (reference sequence). The CDR3 covers 14 residues. CDR3: CASSVAGLANEQFF. CDR3 coding DNA: TGTGCCAGCAGTGTAGCGGGACTAGCCAATGAGCAGTTCTTC.

Concerning this clone itself: This may be a read error, as it is one base from a much larger clone. V and J are TRBV27 and TRBJ1-2, with 10 bases that match TRBD1. This CDR3 has 14 residues. The V gene's germline CDR1 is MNHEY and CDR2 SMNVEV (reference sequence). Germline trimming cut 6 bases from V and 4 bases from J; bases unmatched to any gene: 5. The CDR3 DNA is TGTGCCAGCAGCCCCTGGGACAGGGGCTATGGCTACACCTTC. Translating it yields CASSPWDRGYGYTF.

The chain recombines TRBV28 with TRBJ1-4, with TRBD1 as a possible D gene (5 bases). V lost 5 bases to trimming and J lost 4 bases, with 14 bases between them. Germline V gene sequence: CDR1 MDHEN, CDR2 SYDVKM. The CDR3 runs 15 residues. The CDR3 region is CASSPPQGSNEKLFF. The DNA of the CDR3 is TGTGCCAGCAGTCCCCCCCAGGGCAGTAATGAAAAACTGTTTTTT.

This chain uses TRBV19 with TRBJ1-1; D is possibly TRBD1 (5 bases). The CDR3 sequence is 13 residues long. The ends were cut back, 5 bases at V and 5 bases at J, with 12 bases in the middle. The germline V gene has CDR1 LNHDA and CDR2 SQIVND (reference sequence). As DNA, the CDR3 is TGTGCCAGTAGTGCCCGACAGATGACTGAAGCTTTCTTT. This encodes CASSARQMTEAFF.

This chain links TRBV6-1 with TRBJ2-7; TRBD1 agrees at 7 bases. The CDR3 totals 14 residues. Germline V gives CDR1 MNHNS, CDR2 SASEGT. Trimming cost V 3 bases and J 0 bases; bases outside gene matches: 2. The CDR3, as DNA: TGTGCCAGCAGTGAGGGACAGAGCTCCTACGAGCAGTACTTC. Amino acid sequence: CASSEGQSSYEQYF.

In this sample, this clone turned up many times. The chain couples TRBV2 to TRBJ2-5; D may be TRBD1 (6 bases). With 8 bases removed from V and 4 bases from J, the gap between germline ends came to 23 bases. Germline lookup yields CDR1 SNHLY and CDR2 FYNNEI. This CDR3 region has 16 residues. CDR3 DNA: TGTGCCAGCTCTGCCAATACAGGGATGAACGGAGAGACCCAGTACTTC. Encoded protein: CASSANTGMNGETQYF.

The chain is built from TRBV28 and TRBJ2-3; 8 bases are shared with TRBD2. Trimming removed 2 bases from V and 1 base from J; junction bases left unmatched: 11. The germline V gene encodes CDR1 MDHEN and CDR2 SYDVKM. The CDR3 extends over 18 amino acids. CDR3 bases: TGTGCCAGCAGTTTAGGGTCTTTGTGGCGGGAGGGCACAGATACGCAGTATTTT. It codes for CASSLGSLWREGTDTQYF.

This clone turned up a few times. The chain is built from TRBV29-1 and TRBJ1-1; weak D call: TRBD1 (6 bases). Looked up from germline, CDR1 is SQVTM and CDR2 is ANQGSEA. Deletions cut 7 bases from V and 11 bases from J, with 20 bases between. The CDR3 runs 12 residues. DNA for the CDR3: TGCAGCGCCACAGAACAGGGAGTAGGGGCTTTCTTT. This gives the protein CSATEQGVGAFF.

The chain has TRBV11-3 and TRBJ2-7; D is perhaps TRBD1 (6 bases). V shed 1 base and J shed 8 bases, with 12 bases lying between them. This CDR3 has 13 residues. Germline CDR1 is SGHNT and CDR2 is YENEEA. CDR3 bases: TGTGCCAGCAGCTTAGGGGGGCAGGGAAAGCAGTACTTC. Translating gives CASSLGGQGKQYF. The full variable domain, rest sourced from reference TRBV11-3 and TRBJ2-7, is EAGVVQSPRYKIIEKKQPVAFWCNPISGHNTLYWYLQNLGQGPELLIRYENEEAVDDSQLPKDRFSAERLKGVDSTLKIQPAELGDSAVYLCASSLGGQGKQYFGPGTRLTVT.

The genes are TRBV7-9 and TRBJ2-7; tentative D call: TRBD1 (5 bases). V gave up 8 bases and J gave up 3 bases, with 14 bases separating them. Germline V gives CDR1 SEHNR, CDR2 FQNEAQ (reference sequence). This CDR3 has 13 residues. The CDR3 DNA reads TGTGCCAGCTCCCAGGGAAACCGCTACGAGCAGTACTTC. This codes for CASSQGNRYEQYF.

V gene TRBV10-3 combines with J gene TRBJ1-3; D remains unclear. The length of the CDR3 is 14 residues. V was trimmed by 7 bases and J by 0 bases, leaving 10 bases between them. Germline lookup yields CDR1 ENHRY and CDR2 SYGVKD. The CDR3, as DNA: TGTGCCATCAAAAGGGTGAACTCTGGAAACACCATATATTTT. Its protein product is CAIKRVNSGNTIYF.

V is TRBV5-1 and J is TRBJ2-3, with 9 bases aligning to TRBD1. Germline CDR1 and CDR2: SGHRS and YFSETQ. The CDR3 length is 14 residues. The V gene end was trimmed by 4 bases and the J gene end by 5 bases; junction bases not matched to a gene: 5. This chain's CDR3 is CASSGTGFGDTQYF. Here the CDR3 DNA reads TGCGCCAGCAGCGGGACAGGGTTTGGAGATACGCAGTATTTT.